This entry lists 2 T cell receptor beta chains sequenced from one sample in a study of control samples from healthy donors and cancer patients. Only in-frame clones appear in the TCRdb table, and some are missing; sequencing was by immunoSEQ multiplex PCR. The sample lists some 21,000 clones, 85% to 90% occurring once. Sequencing was done on a sample of PBMCs. These receptors were obtained from a man between 60 and 70 years old with head and neck cancer.

The gene calls are TRBV5-1 and TRBJ2-6; D unresolved. Trimming took 4 bases from V and 1 from J, leaving 6 bases between them. Germline CDR1 reads SGHRS; CDR2 reads YFSETQ. The CDR3 contains 14 residues. The CDR3 DNA sequence: TGCGCCAGCAGCGTCAATTCTGGGGCCAACGTCCTGACTTTC. Translating it yields CASSVNSGANVLTF.

CDR3 sequence: CASSPMGASTEAFF. For the CDR3, the DNA is TGTGCCAGCTCACCAATGGGGGCGAGCACTGAAGCTTTCTTT. The chain recombines TRBV18 with TRBJ1-1, with D possibly TRBD1 on 6 matching bases. V was clipped by 2 bases and J by 4 bases, with 11 bases between them. The CDR3 has 14 amino acids. In germline, CDR1 is KGHSH, CDR2 LQKENI.